The 28 T cell receptor beta chains presented below share a single source sample, sequenced in a study of human thymus T cells. Thymus specimens were resections from corrective heart surgery. Assay: immunoSEQ multiplex PCR; the TCRdb copy retains only in-frame clones and omits some. The sample shows fewer than 85,000 clones, 90% to 95% of them seen only once. What was sequenced was thymus tissue. The receptors were sampled from a girl in the first two years of life with a congenital heart defect but otherwise immunologically healthy.

The rearrangement links TRBV7-2 to TRBJ2-3, with D maybe TRBD2 (5 bases). Trimming shortened V by 4 bases and J by 4 bases, and 12 bases separated the two germline ends. There are 14 residues in the CDR3. CDR1 is SGHTA and CDR2 is FQGNSA in the germline V gene. The CDR3 DNA reads TGTGCCAGCAGCTCCCTCAGCGGATCAGATACGCAGTATTTT. Translated, it gives CASSSLSGSDTQYF.

This sequence joins TRBV5-8 and TRBJ2-3; TRBD1 aligns across 10 bases. V was pared by 3 bases and J by 0 bases, with 1 base of the junction left unmatched. Germline V gene sequence: CDR1 SGHTS, CDR2 YDEGEE. The CDR3 covers 15 residues. CDR3 bases: TGTGCCAGCAGCTGGACAGGGGGTAGCACAGATACGCAGTATTTT. This sequence encodes CASSWTGGSTDTQYF.

This chain connects TRBV7-2 to TRBJ1-4; no clear D gene. V gave up 1 base and J gave up 5 bases, with 23 bases separating them. Germline V gene data show CDR1 as SGHTA and CDR2 as FQGNSA. The CDR3 spans 19 residues. The CDR3 protein is CASSLEGSCTTGPNEKLFF. The CDR3 DNA reads TGTGCCAGCAGCTTAGAAGGCTCCTGCACAACGGGTCCCAATGAAAAACTGTTTTTT.

This chain uses TRBV28 with TRBJ2-1; no reliable D call. Trimming pared 6 bases from V and 4 bases from J, leaving 16 bases between. Per germline, CDR1 MDHEN and CDR2 SYDVKM. The CDR3 is made up of 15 amino acids. The CDR3 DNA is TGTGCCAGCAGCACGACAATCCAATGGTACAATGAGCAGTTCTTC. This gives the protein CASSTTIQWYNEQFF. The variable domain in full, with the rest retrieved from reference TRBV28 and TRBJ2-1, is DVKVTQSSRYLVKRTGEKVFLECVQDMDHENMFWYRQDPGLGLRLIYFSYDVKMKEKGDIPEGYSVSREKKERFSLILESASTNQTSMYLCASSTTIQWYNEQFFGPGTRLTVL.

The gene calls are TRBV11-2 and TRBJ2-1; tentatively, D is TRBD2 (6 bases). V was cut by 5 bases and J by 7 bases, with 12 bases left in between. CDR1 is SGHAT, CDR2 FQNNGV, per germline. This CDR3 region has 13 residues. The CDR3 sequence: CASSLTRGNEQFF. The CDR3 DNA follows: TGTGCCAGCAGCCTAACCCGGGGGAATGAGCAGTTCTTC.

The chain recombines TRBV19 with TRBJ1-2; D gene ambiguous. The length of the CDR3 is 14 residues. V gave up 5 bases and J gave up 5 bases, with 15 bases separating them. Germline CDR1 LNHDA, CDR2 SQIVND (reference sequence). The CDR3 DNA is TGTGCCAGTAGTCACACGAGGCGAGGGTATGGCTACACCTTC. Translation gives CASSHTRRGYGYTF.

The gene calls are TRBV19 and TRBJ2-7, with D tentatively TRBD2 (5 bases). CDR1 is LNHDA, CDR2 SQIVND, per germline (reference sequence). The CDR3 has 16 residues. V was trimmed by 5 bases and J by 1 base, leaving 18 bases between them. The CDR3 DNA reads TGTGCCAGTAGTCTCGGGGAGAGTCTCGGGTCCTACGAGCAGTACTTC. It codes for CASSLGESLGSYEQYF.

The J gene is TRBJ2-7, the V gene TRBV7-8, with D possibly TRBD2 on 6 matching bases. The CDR3 has 16 residues. With 5 bases removed from V and 2 bases from J, the gap between germline ends came to 19 bases. CDR1 is SGHVS, CDR2 FQNEAQ, per germline. DNA for the CDR3: TGTGCCAGCAGCCCCCCGGGGACTCACCTAACCTACGAGCAGTACTTC. Translation gives CASSPPGTHLTYEQYF.

The chain employs TRBV15 and TRBJ2-5; no reliable D call. Trimming cost V 2 bases and J 2 bases, with 9 bases left between them. Germline CDR1 reads LNHNV; CDR2 reads YYDKDF (reference sequence). The CDR3 length is 14 residues. The CDR3 protein is CATSRPRDQETQYF. DNA for the CDR3: TGTGCCACCAGCAGACCTAGGGATCAAGAGACCCAGTACTTC.

This sequence joins TRBV6-5 and TRBJ1-1; no firm D call. Trimming took 2 bases from V and 7 from J, leaving 14 bases between them. CDR3 length equals 14 residues. CDR1 MNHEY and CDR2 SVGAGI come from the germline V gene. In DNA form, the CDR3 reads TGTGCCAGCAGTTACGGGGTGGCGTCTCGTGAAGCTTTCTTT. It yields the protein CASSYGVASREAFF.

This clone turned up a few times. V gene TRBV11-2 combines with J gene TRBJ1-2, with a tentative D call TRBD1 (6 bases). The CDR3 runs 16 residues. The V end was cut by 3 bases, the J end by 2 bases, with 16 bases between. Germline V gives CDR1 SGHAT, CDR2 FQNNGV. Here the CDR3 reads CASSFSGEQGNYGYTF. Written as DNA, the CDR3 is TGTGCCAGCAGCTTTTCAGGGGAACAGGGAAACTATGGCTACACCTTC.

This clone was recorded only once. The rearrangement joins TRBV4-2 to TRBJ2-3; the D is unclear. V was clipped by 0 bases and J by 5 bases, with 6 bases between them. The CDR3 has 13 amino acids. The germline CDR1 and CDR2 sequences are LGHNA and YNFKEQ. The CDR3 loop reads CASSQDLGDTQYF. Written as DNA, the CDR3 is TGTGCCAGCAGCCAAGATCTGGGAGATACGCAGTATTTT.

V and J are TRBV10-3 and TRBJ2-1; TRBD2 matches 8 bases. The CDR3 is 16 amino acids. Germline assignment: CDR1 ENHRY and CDR2 SYGVKD. Trimming took 7 bases from V and 5 from J; bases not matched to a gene: 13. The CDR3 is CAIMETGGEADNEQFF. Written as DNA, the CDR3 is TGTGCCATCATGGAGACCGGGGGGGAGGCCGACAATGAGCAGTTCTTC.

The rearrangement uses TRBV6-1 and TRBJ1-2; TRBD1 is a possible D gene (5 bases). V dropped 2 bases and J dropped 0 bases, with 10 bases sitting between them. CDR1 is MNHNS and CDR2 is SASEGT in the germline V gene. CDR3 length: 15 amino acids. DNA for the CDR3: TGTGCCAGCAGTGAAAGGGACGGTACTAACTATGGCTACACCTTC. This gives the protein CASSERDGTNYGYTF.

The J gene is TRBJ2-1, the V gene TRBV27; 8 bases line up with TRBD2. With V trimmed by 2 bases and J by 3 bases, 3 bases remained unmatched. CDR3 length equals 15 residues. Germline V gene data show CDR1 as MNHEY and CDR2 as SMNVEV (reference sequence). CDR3 bases: TGTGCCAGCAGTTTAAGGGGGACTAGCTACAATGAGCAGTTCTTC. The encoded protein is CASSLRGTSYNEQFF.

This chain uses TRBV25-1 with TRBJ1-3, with 9 bases aligning to TRBD1. Germline V CDR1 and CDR2: MGHDK, SYGVNS. Trimming removed 6 bases from V and 0 bases from J; junction bases left unmatched: 9. The CDR3 totals 17 residues. The CDR3 bases are TGTGCCAGCAGCCCGGGACAGGGACCAAACTCTGGAAACACCATATATTTT. Translating gives CASSPGQGPNSGNTIYF.

The CDR3 reads CASSLGTEADNYGYTF. The CDR3 DNA is TGTGCCAGCTCACTAGGGACTGAAGCTGATAACTATGGCTACACCTTC. V gene TRBV18 combines with J gene TRBJ1-2; tentative D call: TRBD1 (5 bases). Germline CDR1 KGHSH, CDR2 LQKENI. V was pared by 4 bases and J by 1 base, with 16 bases between. The CDR3 consists of 16 residues.

The chain's CDR3 is CASSRGYDSSYEQYF. In nucleotides, the CDR3 is TGTGCCAGCAGCCGCGGATATGATTCCTCCTACGAGCAGTACTTC. The chain recombines TRBV5-5 with TRBJ2-7, with unresolved D. CDR3 length: 15 residues. V lost 4 bases to trimming and J lost 0 bases, with 14 bases between them. Germline V gives CDR1 SGHKS, CDR2 YYEKEE (reference sequence).

The V and J genes are TRBV11-2 and TRBJ2-2; possible D gene TRBD2, 5 bases. Per germline, CDR1 SGHAT and CDR2 FQNNGV. V lost 5 bases and J 4 bases, leaving 23 bases between the germline ends. The CDR3 has 18 residues. Here the CDR3 DNA reads TGTGCCAGCAGCACAAGGCCCTCTCGACCACGGGGCACCGGGGAGCTGTTTTTT. This encodes CASSTRPSRPRGTGELFF.

The chain joins TRBV5-1 to TRBJ2-1; D remains unclear. The CDR3 contains 14 residues. CDR1 is SGHRS, CDR2 YFSETQ, per germline. The V end was cut by 6 bases, the J end by 1 base, with 11 bases between. CDR3 loop: CASTPHVSYNEQFF. The CDR3 region has the DNA TGCGCCAGCACCCCCCACGTTTCCTACAATGAGCAGTTCTTC.

This sequence joins TRBV29-1 and TRBJ2-5, with 8 bases lining up with TRBD1. Germline V gene sequence: CDR1 SQVTM, CDR2 ANQGSEA. J was trimmed by 2 bases and V by 6 bases; bases with no gene match: 8. The CDR3 totals 14 residues. This chain's CDR3 is CSVGPGQAQETQYF. CDR3 DNA sequence: TGCAGCGTCGGTCCGGGACAGGCACAAGAGACCCAGTACTTC.

The chain joins TRBV6-5 to TRBJ2-1, with 12 bases matching TRBD2. The CDR3 contains 15 residues. V lost 6 bases to trimming and J lost 8 bases; unmatched junction nucleotides: 8. Germline assignment: CDR1 MNHEY and CDR2 SVGAGI. The CDR3 DNA reads TGTGCCAGCAGCCTAGCGGGAGGGCCTGTGGATGAGCAGTTCTTC. Translation: CASSLAGGPVDEQFF.

The chain is built from TRBV9 and TRBJ2-2, with D possibly TRBD1 on 6 matching bases. The CDR3 extends over 18 amino acids. The germline gives CDR1 SGDLS, CDR2 YYNGEE. The V gene lost 4 bases and the J gene lost 6 bases, with 25 bases spanning the gap. In DNA, the CDR3 is TGTGCCAGCAGCCCAAATTTAGTGGCAGGGGAAGGGCCCGGGGAGCTGTTTTTT. Protein product: CASSPNLVAGEGPGELFF.

The V call is TRBV19, the J call TRBJ1-5, with 9 bases lining up with TRBD1. The CDR3 spans 15 residues. The V gene end was trimmed by 4 bases and the J gene end by 4 bases; junction bases not matched to a gene: 5. Per germline, CDR1 LNHDA and CDR2 SQIVND (reference sequence). CDR3 DNA: TGTGCCAGTAGTACAACTGGACAGGGGAATCAGCCCCAGCATTTT. Its translation: CASSTTGQGNQPQHF.

The CDR3 DNA sequence: TGTGCCAGCAGCTCCGTTCCGGGACTCTATGGCTACACCTTC. Its protein product is CASSSVPGLYGYTF. The chain joins TRBV7-9 to TRBJ1-2, with D possibly being TRBD1 (5 bases). Germline lookup yields CDR1 SEHNR and CDR2 FQNEAQ (reference sequence). Trimming pared 4 bases from V and 4 bases from J, leaving 13 bases between. The CDR3 is 14 amino acids.

The chain combines TRBV14 with TRBJ1-2; TRBD1 agrees at 9 bases. Germline-derived CDR1 and CDR2 are SGHDN and FVKESK. This CDR3 is built from 14 residues. V was pared by 0 bases and J by 8 bases, with 4 bases of the junction left unmatched. DNA for the CDR3: TGTGCCAGCAGCCAAGAGGGACAGGGAGGGGGCTACACCTTC. Protein product: CASSQEGQGGGYTF.

The chain's CDR3 is CASSLRSGRADDEQYF. CDR3 in DNA: TGTGCCAGCAGCTTAAGGAGCGGGAGGGCCGATGACGAGCAGTACTTC. The chain couples TRBV7-8 to TRBJ2-7, with 10 bases lining up with TRBD2. Germline V gene lookup returns CDR1 SGHVS and CDR2 FQNEAQ. The CDR3 totals 16 residues. J lost 5 bases, V lost 2 bases, and 9 bases had no gene match. Full variable domain (rest looked up from reference TRBV7-8 and TRBJ2-7): GAGVSQSPRYKVAKRGQDVALRCDPISGHVSLFWYQQALGQGPEFLTYFQNEAQLDKSGLPSDRFFAERPEGSVSTLKIQRTQQEDSAVYLCASSLRSGRADDEQYFGPGTRLTVT.

The V and J genes are TRBV30 and TRBJ1-5; no clear D. V was clipped by 0 bases and J by 5 bases, with 14 bases between them. The germline gives CDR1 GTSNPN, CDR2 SVGIG (reference sequence). CDR3 size: 15 residues. This chain's CDR3 is CAWSVDTDGDQPQHF. Here the CDR3 DNA reads TGTGCCTGGAGTGTGGATACCGATGGGGATCAGCCCCAGCATTTT.